The 7 T cell receptor beta chains below were found in one sample sequenced in a study of blood T cell repertoires in COVID-19. TCRdb keeps only in-frame clones here, not all; method: immunoSEQ multiplex PCR. The repertoire has 200,000 to 250,000 clones, 82% of them found once; the top ten carry 3% to 4.5%. The sequenced material came from peripheral blood. These receptors were taken from an elderly woman with acute or convalescent COVID-19.

The chain couples TRBV30 to TRBJ1-2; D is undetermined. CDR3 length equals 12 residues. Between the trimmed V and J ends, which lost 3 bases and 2 bases, there was a span of 7 bases. Germline loops: CDR1 GTSNPN, CDR2 SVGIG (reference sequence). This CDR3 reads CAWRSQNYGYTF. As DNA, the CDR3 is TGTGCCTGGAGAAGTCAGAACTATGGCTACACCTTC. The whole variable domain, filled in from reference TRBV30 and TRBJ1-2, reads SQTIHQWPATLVQPVGSPLSLECTVEGTSNPNLYWYRQAAGRGLQLLFYSVGIGQISSEVPQNLSASRPQDRQFILSSKKLLLSDSGFYLCAWRSQNYGYTFGSGTRLTVV.

V gene TRBV9 combines with J gene TRBJ2-1; 8 bases map to TRBD1. Germline V gene data show CDR1 as SGDLS and CDR2 as YYNGEE. Trimming removed 4 bases from V and 6 bases from J; junction bases left unmatched: 15. The length of the CDR3 is 17 residues. The DNA for the CDR3 is TGTGCCAGCAGCCCTTACGCCCGGACAGGGTCGGCCAATGAGCAGTTCTTC. Translated, it gives CASSPYARTGSANEQFF.

This rearrangement joins TRBV5-4 to TRBJ2-5; 10 nucleotides line up with TRBD2. Trimming took 4 bases from V and 1 from J; bases not matched to a gene: 7. The CDR3 has 16 amino acids. The germline V gene encodes CDR1 SGHNT and CDR2 YYREEE (reference sequence). The CDR3 DNA sequence: TGTGCCAGCAGCCCTACTAGCGGGGACTTCCAAGAGACCCAGTACTTC. Translation: CASSPTSGDFQETQYF.

The chain combines TRBV4-1 with TRBJ2-7; D may be TRBD1 (6 bases). The V and J ends lost 1 base and 3 bases respectively, with 16 bases between them. Germline V CDR1 and CDR2: MGHRA, YSYEKL. This CDR3 has 16 residues. In nucleotides, the CDR3 is TGCGCCAGCAGCCAAGGAGCTGCAGGGGACATCTACGAGCAGTACTTC. Translating gives CASSQGAAGDIYEQYF.

V gene TRBV6-5 combines with J gene TRBJ1-2; tentatively, D is TRBD1 (6 bases). The CDR3 has 14 residues. Germline V gene sequence: CDR1 MNHEY, CDR2 SVGAGI. The CDR3 reads CAAHGDKGDYGYTF. For the CDR3, the DNA is TGTGCTGCGCACGGGGACAAAGGGGACTATGGCTACACCTTC.

This chain joins TRBV15 and TRBJ1-4; no clear D. This CDR3 is built from 15 residues. In germline, CDR1 is LNHNV, CDR2 YYDKDF (reference sequence). The V end was cut by 1 base, the J end by 3 bases, with 9 bases between. The CDR3 coding sequence is TGTGCCACCAGCAGAGCAATAGTCTCTAATGAAAAACTGTTTTTT. Its protein is CATSRAIVSNEKLFF.

V and J are TRBV6-5 and TRBJ1-2, with D maybe TRBD1 (5 bases). This CDR3 is 13 amino acids long. V was pared by 7 bases and J by 2 bases, with 11 bases between. In germline, CDR1 is MNHEY, CDR2 SVGAGI. This CDR3 is CASIPGGNYGYTF. CDR3 DNA: TGTGCCAGCATCCCCGGGGGGAACTATGGCTACACCTTC.